This TCR beta chain was retrieved from a study of shared clonotypes between healthy human individuals. Whole-study results and caveats: A handful of donors shared 5% to 5.5% of their naive CD4 clonotypes. Generally, naive subsets came out with larger estimated richness than memory subsets.

Generated by immunoSEQ multiplex PCR, the TCRdb table keeps only in-frame clones and is missing some. The table has about 1 million clones, under 80% seen once. A note on this clone: Its target is not known.

Sequencing was performed on memory CD4+ T cells sorted from blood. The subset was: CD45RA-negative fraction. The receptor was isolated from a young man in good health.

CDR3 region: CASSLGYLSTDTQYF. The CDR3 DNA sequence: TGTGCCAGCAGTTTGGGCTACCTAAGCACAGATACGCAGTATTTT. This chain uses TRBV6-6 with TRBJ2-3; D unclear. Germline assignment: CDR1 MNHNY and CDR2 SVGAGI (reference sequence). The V and J ends lost 4 bases and 0 bases respectively, with 11 bases between them. The CDR3 contains 15 residues.